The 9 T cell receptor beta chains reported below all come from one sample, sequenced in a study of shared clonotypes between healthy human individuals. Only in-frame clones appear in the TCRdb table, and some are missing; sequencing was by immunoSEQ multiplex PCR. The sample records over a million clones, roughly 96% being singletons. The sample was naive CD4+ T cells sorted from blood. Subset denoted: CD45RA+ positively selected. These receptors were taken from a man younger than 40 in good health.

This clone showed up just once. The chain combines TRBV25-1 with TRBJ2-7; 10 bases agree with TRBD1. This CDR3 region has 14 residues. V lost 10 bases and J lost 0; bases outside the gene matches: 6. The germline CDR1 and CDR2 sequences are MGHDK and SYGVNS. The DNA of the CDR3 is TGTGCCACATCGGACAGGGGGTTCTCCTACGAGCAGTACTTC. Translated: CATSDRGFSYEQYF.

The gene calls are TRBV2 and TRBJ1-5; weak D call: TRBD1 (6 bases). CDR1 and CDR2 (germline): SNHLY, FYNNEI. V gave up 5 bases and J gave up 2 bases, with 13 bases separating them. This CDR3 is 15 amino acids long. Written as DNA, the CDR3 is TGTGCCAGCAGTTTAGGGGGAACGGGCAATCAGCCCCAGCATTTT. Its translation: CASSLGGTGNQPQHF.

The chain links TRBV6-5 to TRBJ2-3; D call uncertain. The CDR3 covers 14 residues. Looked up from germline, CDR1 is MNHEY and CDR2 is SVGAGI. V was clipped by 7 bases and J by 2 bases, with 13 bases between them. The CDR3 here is CASTSRTATDTQYF. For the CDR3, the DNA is TGTGCCAGCACCTCCCGGACGGCCACAGATACGCAGTATTTT.

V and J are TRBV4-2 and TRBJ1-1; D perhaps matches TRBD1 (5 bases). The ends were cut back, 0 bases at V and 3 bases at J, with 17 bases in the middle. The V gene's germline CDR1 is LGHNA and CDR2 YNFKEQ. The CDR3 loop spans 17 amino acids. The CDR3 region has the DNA TGTGCCAGCAGCCAAGATGTCAGGGTAAAACAGGACACTGAAGCTTTCTTT. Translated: CASSQDVRVKQDTEAFF.

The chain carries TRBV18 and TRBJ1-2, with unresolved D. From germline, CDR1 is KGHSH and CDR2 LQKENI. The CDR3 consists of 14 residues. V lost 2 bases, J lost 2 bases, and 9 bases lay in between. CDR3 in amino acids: CASSPSSLNYGYTF. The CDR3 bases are TGTGCCAGCTCACCATCGAGCTTGAACTATGGCTACACCTTC.

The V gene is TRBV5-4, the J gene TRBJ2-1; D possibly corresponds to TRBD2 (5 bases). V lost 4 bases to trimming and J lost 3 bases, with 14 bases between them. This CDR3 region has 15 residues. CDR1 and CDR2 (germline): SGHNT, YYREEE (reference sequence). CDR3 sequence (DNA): TGTGCCAGCAGCCTAAACACGGGAAGCTACAATGAGCAGTTCTTC. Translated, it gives CASSLNTGSYNEQFF.

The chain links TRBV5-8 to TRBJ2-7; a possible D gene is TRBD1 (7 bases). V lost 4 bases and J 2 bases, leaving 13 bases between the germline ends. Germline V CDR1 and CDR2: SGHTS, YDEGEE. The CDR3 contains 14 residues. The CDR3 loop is CASSRRGQTYEQYF. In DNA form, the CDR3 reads TGTGCCAGCAGCCGGAGGGGGCAGACCTACGAGCAGTACTTC.

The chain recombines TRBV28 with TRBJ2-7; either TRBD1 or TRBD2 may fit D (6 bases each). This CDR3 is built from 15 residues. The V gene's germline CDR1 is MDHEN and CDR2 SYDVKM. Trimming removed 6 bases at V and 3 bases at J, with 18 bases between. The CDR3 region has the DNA TGTGCCAGCAGGGGAGACAGGAGGGGAAGCTACGAGCAGTACTTC. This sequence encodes CASRGDRRGSYEQYF.

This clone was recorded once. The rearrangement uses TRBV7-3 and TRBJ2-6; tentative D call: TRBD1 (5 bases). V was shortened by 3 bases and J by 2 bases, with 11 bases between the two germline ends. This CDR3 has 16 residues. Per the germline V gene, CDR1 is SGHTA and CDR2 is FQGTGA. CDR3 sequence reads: CASSFRVGTGANVLTF. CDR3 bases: TGTGCCAGCAGCTTCAGGGTAGGGACTGGGGCCAACGTCCTGACTTTC.